This TCR beta chain was sequenced in a study of cytomegalovirus exposure and HLA in healthy donors. Study conclusions and caveats: For most TCR beta V segments, an earlier analysis put the productive rate at about 87% or about 30% of the time. In vitro work confirmed that three CMV-associated chains recognize CMV antigens. In a later analysis, most CMV-associated TCR beta chains appeared HLA-restricted. Association of 16,951 TCR beta sequences with HLA alleles was found at 0.05 false discovery rate in a later analysis.

Use of 60 Vbeta and 13 Jbeta primers characterized the PCR. Method: immunoSEQ multiplex PCR; TCRdb's copy keeps in-frame clones and lacks some. The sample includes about 220,000 clones, approximately 80% of them seen just once. The CDR3 covers 16 residues. Germline CDR1 and CDR2: GTSNPN and SVGIG (reference sequence). The J segment lost 5 bases and the V segment lost 3 bases, leaving 14 bases of the junction unmatched. Of note for this clone: Its antigen is as yet unknown.

The sequence was obtained from a boy aged 2-15 years in good health and CMV-seronegative. Source material: PBMCs. This chain links TRBV30 with TRBJ2-7; 9 nucleotides agree with TRBD1. The CDR3 DNA sequence: TGTGCCTGGAGCCCCTCCAGGACAGGGGTCATTGACGAGCAGTACTTC. Translating gives CAWSPSRTGVIDEQYF.